A selection of T cell receptor beta chains follows, all from one sample in a study of blood T cells in healthy people across ages. TCRdb fed the 5' RACE reads into MiXCR, producing one record per CDR3 protein. The data show around 1,500,000 distinct CDR3 sequences, with about 40% seen just once and roughly 7.9% held by the top ten. Material for sequencing was blood. Receptors originate from a woman younger than 30 in good health. The conserved cysteine and the conserved F or W are not part of the CDR3 here.

>TRBJ1-2|TRBV27
ASSYRGLYGYT
>TRBJ1-1|TRBV7-9
ASSLGSVGRTEAF
>TRBJ2-1|TRBV6-5
ASRPGLAFHEQF
>TRBJ2-1|TRBV20-1
SAPSSGTRREQF
>TRBJ2-7|TRBV2
ASSERGYDLYEQY
>TRBJ2-1|TRBV7-3
ASSLGVGGGPSSSYNEQF
>TRBJ1-3|TRBV20-1
SAQGLGSGNTIY
>TRBJ2-2|TRBV3-1
ASSRPTGSTGELF
>TRBJ2-3|TRBV11-2
ASSLGTADTQY
>TRBJ2-1|TRBV11-1
ASSLVGRANEQF
>TRBJ1-2|TRBV28
ASISPGSYGYT
>TRBJ1-1|TRBV20-1
SARDLGRRNTEAF
>TRBJ2-5|TRBV20-1
SAREGLAVQETQY
>TRBJ2-1|TRBV27
ASSLSGGGSSNEQF
>TRBJ2-5|TRBV7-2
ASSTGLAAETQY
>-|TRBV15
ATTTPSYNEQY
>TRBJ1-3|TRBV5-1
ASSLDPGQFSGNTIY
>TRBJ1-5|TRBV12-3/TRBV12-4
ASSLSLQPQH
>TRBJ2-6|TRBV11-1
ASSLGVLDSGANVLT
>TRBJ2-1|TRBV5-1
ASSLDRVEYNEQF
>TRBJ2-7|TRBV20-1
SARGALGTSAYYEQY
>TRBJ1-5|TRBV20-1
SARGGQGKNQPQH
>TRBJ2-3|TRBV11-2
ASSQGLVDTQY
>TRBJ2-7|TRBV9
ASSVARASYEQY
>TRBJ2-7|TRBV5-1
ASSLSRGPSSEQY
>-|TRBV27
ASSGLAGVSYEQY
>TRBJ1-4|TRBV6-1
ASRAGQTTNEKLF
>TRBJ2-3|TRBV28
ASTKRGDTQY
>TRBJ1-4|TRBV28
ASSPQMVLEKLF
>TRBJ2-1|TRBV11-2
ASSTRLAGRYNEQF
>TRBJ2-1|TRBV27
ASSSGGGANEQF
>TRBJ2-7|TRBV7-2
ASSRDRGDPYEQY
>TRBJ1-2|TRBV5-1
ASSPSLKTVNYGYT
>TRBJ1-1|TRBV6-1
AGSTGMNTEAF
>TRBJ1-6|TRBV20-1
SALAAANNSPLH
>TRBJ2-7|TRBV11-2
ASSELRQDRASYEQY
>TRBJ2-3|TRBV12-3/TRBV12-4
ASSLGLGGGSSTDTQY
>TRBJ2-3|TRBV12-3/TRBV12-4
ASSPLGRGDTDTQY
>TRBJ2-3|TRBV7-9
ASSPRQEGTDTQY
>TRBJ2-7|TRBV4-2
AGSPEGGAYEQY
>-|TRBV10-3
AISEWVSGDSAEQY
>TRBJ2-3|TRBV4-1
ASSQYSQGEDTQY
>TRBJ2-1|TRBV7-2
ASSSLRGNEQF
>TRBJ2-7|TRBV5-1
ASSLVTAYEQY
>TRBJ2-3|TRBV20-1
SAPNLSGTRRTDTQY
>TRBJ2-3|TRBV6-4
ASSDTSTDTQY
>TRBJ1-2|TRBV29-1
SVENPGTGGYT
>TRBJ2-1|TRBV10-3
ASRSVGPFNEQF
>TRBJ1-4|TRBV10-3
AIRFATNEKLF
>-|TRBV2
ASTRQGVYEQY
>TRBJ2-7|TRBV6-2/TRBV6-3
ASNLPYNSYEQY
>TRBJ2-1|TRBV10-3
AISEYPSVLAHNNEQF